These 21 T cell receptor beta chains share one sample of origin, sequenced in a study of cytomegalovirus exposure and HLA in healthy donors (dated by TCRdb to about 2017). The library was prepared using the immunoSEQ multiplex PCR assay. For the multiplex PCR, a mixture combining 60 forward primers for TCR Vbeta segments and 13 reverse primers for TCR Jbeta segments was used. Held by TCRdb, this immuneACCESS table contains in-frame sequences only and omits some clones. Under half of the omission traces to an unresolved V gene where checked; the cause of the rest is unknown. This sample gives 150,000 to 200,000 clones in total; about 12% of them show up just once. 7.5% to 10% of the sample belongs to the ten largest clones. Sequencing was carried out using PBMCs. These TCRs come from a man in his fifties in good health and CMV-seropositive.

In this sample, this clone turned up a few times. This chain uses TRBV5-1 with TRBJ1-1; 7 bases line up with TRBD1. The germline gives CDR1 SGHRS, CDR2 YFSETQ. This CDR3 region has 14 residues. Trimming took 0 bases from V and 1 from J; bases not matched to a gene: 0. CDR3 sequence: CASSLGDRNTEAFF. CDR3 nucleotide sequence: TGCGCCAGCAGCTTGGGGGACAGGAACACTGAAGCTTTCTTT. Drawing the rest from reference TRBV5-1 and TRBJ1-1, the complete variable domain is KAGVTQTPRYLIKTRGQQVTLSCSPISGHRSVSWYQQTPGQGLQFLFEYFSETQRNKGNFPGRFSGRQFSNSRSEMNVSTLELGDSALYLCASSLGDRNTEAFFGQGTRLTVV.

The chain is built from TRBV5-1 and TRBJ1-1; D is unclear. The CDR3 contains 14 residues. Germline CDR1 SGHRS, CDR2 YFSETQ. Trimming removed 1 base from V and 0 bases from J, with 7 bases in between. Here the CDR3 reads CASSLFNMNTEAFF. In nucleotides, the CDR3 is TGCGCCAGCAGCTTGTTCAACATGAACACTGAAGCTTTCTTT. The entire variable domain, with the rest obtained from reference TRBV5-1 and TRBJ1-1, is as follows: KAGVTQTPRYLIKTRGQQVTLSCSPISGHRSVSWYQQTPGQGLQFLFEYFSETQRNKGNFPGRFSGRQFSNSRSEMNVSTLELGDSALYLCASSLFNMNTEAFFGQGTRLTVV.

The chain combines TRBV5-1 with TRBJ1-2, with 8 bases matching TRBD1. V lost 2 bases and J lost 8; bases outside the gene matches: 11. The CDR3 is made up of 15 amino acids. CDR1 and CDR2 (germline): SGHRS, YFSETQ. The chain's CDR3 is CASSFVRTGLDGYTF. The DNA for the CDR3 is TGCGCCAGCAGCTTCGTAAGGACAGGGCTCGACGGCTACACCTTC.

The CDR3 loop reads CASSYRATGGQGYTF. CDR3 DNA sequence: TGTGCCAGCAGTTACCGTGCGACAGGGGGACAGGGCTACACCTTC. The J gene is TRBJ1-2, the V gene TRBV6-6; 9 bases agree with TRBD1. CDR1 and CDR2 from the germline V gene are MNHNY and SVGAGI (reference sequence). The trim removed 2 bases at V and 8 bases at J, leaving 9 bases unmatched. The CDR3 runs 15 residues.

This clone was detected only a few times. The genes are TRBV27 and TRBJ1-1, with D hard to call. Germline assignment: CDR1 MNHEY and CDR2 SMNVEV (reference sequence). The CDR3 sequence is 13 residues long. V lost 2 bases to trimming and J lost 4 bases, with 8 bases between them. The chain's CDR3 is CASSLAEGTEAFF. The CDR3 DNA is TGTGCCAGCAGTTTAGCGGAGGGCACTGAAGCTTTCTTT.

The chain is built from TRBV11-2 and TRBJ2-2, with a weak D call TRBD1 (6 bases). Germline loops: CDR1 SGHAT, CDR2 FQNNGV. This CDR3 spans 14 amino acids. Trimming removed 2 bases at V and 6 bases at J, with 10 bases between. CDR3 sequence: CASSLTGSAGELFF. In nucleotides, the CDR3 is TGTGCCAGCAGCTTAACAGGGAGCGCCGGGGAGCTGTTTTTT.

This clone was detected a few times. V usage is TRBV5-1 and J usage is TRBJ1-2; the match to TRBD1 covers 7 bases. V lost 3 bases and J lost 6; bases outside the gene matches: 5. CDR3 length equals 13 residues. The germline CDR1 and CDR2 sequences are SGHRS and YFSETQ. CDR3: CASSYNRGDGYTF. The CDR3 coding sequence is TGCGCCAGCAGCTACAACAGGGGCGATGGCTACACCTTC.

The chain's CDR3 is CASSPGTGFNEQYF. The CDR3 bases are TGTGCCAGCAGCCCCGGGACAGGGTTCAACGAGCAGTACTTC. V and J are TRBV11-2 and TRBJ2-7; 9 bases agree with TRBD1. The CDR3 spans 14 residues. Germline V gene data show CDR1 as SGHAT and CDR2 as FQNNGV. After removal of 5 bases from V and 5 bases from J, the junction contained 7 bases not matched to a gene.

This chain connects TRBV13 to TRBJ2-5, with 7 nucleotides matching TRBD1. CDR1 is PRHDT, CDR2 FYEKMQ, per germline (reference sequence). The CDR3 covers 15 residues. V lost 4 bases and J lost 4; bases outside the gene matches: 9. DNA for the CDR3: TGTGCCAGCAGCTCCACAGGGGTAGGTGGAGAGACCCAGTACTTC. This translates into CASSSTGVGGETQYF. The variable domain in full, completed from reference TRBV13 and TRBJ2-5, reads AAGVIQSPRHLIKEKRETATLKCYPIPRHDTVYWYQQGPGQDPQFLISFYEKMQSDKGSIPDRFSAQQFSDYHSELNMSSLELGDSALYFCASSSTGVGGETQYFGPGTRLLVL.

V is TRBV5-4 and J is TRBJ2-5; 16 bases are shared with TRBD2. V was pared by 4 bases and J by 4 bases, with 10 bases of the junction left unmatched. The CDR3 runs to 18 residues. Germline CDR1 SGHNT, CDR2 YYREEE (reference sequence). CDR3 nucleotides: TGTGCCAGCAGCGCTCCGGGACTAGCGGGGGGGCAGGGAGAGACCCAGTACTTC. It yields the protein CASSAPGLAGGQGETQYF.

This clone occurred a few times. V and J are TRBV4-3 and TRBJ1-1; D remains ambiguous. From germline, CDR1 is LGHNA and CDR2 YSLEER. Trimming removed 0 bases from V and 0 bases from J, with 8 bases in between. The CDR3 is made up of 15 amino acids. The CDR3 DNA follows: TGCGCCAGCAGCCAAGATCCGGACTTGAACACTGAAGCTTTCTTT. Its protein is CASSQDPDLNTEAFF.

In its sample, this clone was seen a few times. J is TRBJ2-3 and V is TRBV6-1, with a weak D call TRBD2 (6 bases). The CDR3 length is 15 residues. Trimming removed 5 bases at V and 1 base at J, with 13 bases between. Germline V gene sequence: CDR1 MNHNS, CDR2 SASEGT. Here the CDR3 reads CASSSGDFRTDTQYF. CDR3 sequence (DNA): TGTGCCAGCAGTTCTGGGGACTTCCGCACAGATACGCAGTATTTT.

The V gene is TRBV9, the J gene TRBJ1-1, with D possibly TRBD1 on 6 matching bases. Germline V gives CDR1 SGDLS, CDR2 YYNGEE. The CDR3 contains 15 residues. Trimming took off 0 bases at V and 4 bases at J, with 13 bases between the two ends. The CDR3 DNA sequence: TGTGCCAGCAGCGTAGGGTTCGGGACACCCACTGAAGCTTTCTTT. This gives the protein CASSVGFGTPTEAFF.

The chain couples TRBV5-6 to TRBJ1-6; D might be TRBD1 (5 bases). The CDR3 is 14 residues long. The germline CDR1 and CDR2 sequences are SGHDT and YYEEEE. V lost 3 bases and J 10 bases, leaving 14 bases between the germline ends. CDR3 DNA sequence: TGTGCCAGCAGCTGGAGGGGCGGGGCATCACCCCTCCACTTT. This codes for CASSWRGGASPLHF. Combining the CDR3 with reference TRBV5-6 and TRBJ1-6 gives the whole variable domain DAGVTQSPTHLIKTRGQQVTLRCSPKSGHDTVSWYQQALGQGPQFIFQYYEEEERQRGNFPDRFSGHQFPNYSSELNVNALLLGDSALYLCASSWRGGASPLHFGNGTRLTVT.

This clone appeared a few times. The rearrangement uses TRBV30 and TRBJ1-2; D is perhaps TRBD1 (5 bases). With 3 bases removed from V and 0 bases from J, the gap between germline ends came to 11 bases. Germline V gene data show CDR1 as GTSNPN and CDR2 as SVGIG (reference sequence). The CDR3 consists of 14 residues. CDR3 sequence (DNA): TGTGCCTGGAGCGTGACAGATTCTAACTATGGCTACACCTTC. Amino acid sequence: CAWSVTDSNYGYTF.

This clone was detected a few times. The CDR3 DNA reads TGTGCCAGCAGTTTATGGACAGTTAATGAGCAGTTCTTC. Encoded protein: CASSLWTVNEQFF. V is TRBV28 and J is TRBJ2-1; D might be TRBD1 (5 bases). Germline V gives CDR1 MDHEN, CDR2 SYDVKM. Between the trimmed V and J ends, which lost 0 bases and 7 bases, there was a span of 7 bases. The CDR3 is 13 amino acids.

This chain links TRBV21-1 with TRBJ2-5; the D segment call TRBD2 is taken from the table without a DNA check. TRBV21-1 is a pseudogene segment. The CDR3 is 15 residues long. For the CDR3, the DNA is TGTGCCAGCAGAGGGACTAGCGGGGGGTCAGAGACCCAGTACTTC. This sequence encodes CASRGTSGGSETQYF.

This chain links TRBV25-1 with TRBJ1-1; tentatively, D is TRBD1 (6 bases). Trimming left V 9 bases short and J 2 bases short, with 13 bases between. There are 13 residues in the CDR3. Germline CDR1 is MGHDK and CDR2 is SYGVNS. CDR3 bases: TGTGCCAGTTTGAGGGACACCAACACTGAAGCTTTCTTT. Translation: CASLRDTNTEAFF.

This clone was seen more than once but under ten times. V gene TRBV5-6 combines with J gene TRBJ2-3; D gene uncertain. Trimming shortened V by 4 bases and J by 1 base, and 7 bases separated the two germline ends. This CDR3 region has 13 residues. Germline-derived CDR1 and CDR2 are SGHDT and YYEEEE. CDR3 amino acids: CASSPVGTDTQYF. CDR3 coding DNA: TGTGCCAGCAGCCCCGTTGGCACAGATACGCAGTATTTT.

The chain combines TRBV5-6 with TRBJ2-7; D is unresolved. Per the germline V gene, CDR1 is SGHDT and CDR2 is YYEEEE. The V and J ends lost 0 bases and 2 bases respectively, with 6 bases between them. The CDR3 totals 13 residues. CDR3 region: CASSLVRAYEQYF. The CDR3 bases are TGTGCCAGCAGCTTGGTTCGGGCCTACGAGCAGTACTTC.

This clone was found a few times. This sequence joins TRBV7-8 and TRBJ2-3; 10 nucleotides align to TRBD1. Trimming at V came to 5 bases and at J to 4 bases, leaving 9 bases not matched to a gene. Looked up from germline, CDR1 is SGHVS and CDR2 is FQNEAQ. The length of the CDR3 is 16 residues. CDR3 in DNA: TGTGCCAGCAGCCAGGGACAGGGGCTGGTGGCAGATACGCAGTATTTT. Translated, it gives CASSQGQGLVADTQYF.